This T cell receptor (beta chain) came from a study of T cell responses to AZD1222 COVID-19 vaccine. Looked up from germline, CDR1 is SNHLY and CDR2 is FYNNEI. Trimming cost V 0 bases and J 0 bases; bases outside gene matches: 5. The CDR3 contains 17 residues. Sequenced by immunoSEQ multiplex PCR; TCRdb stores in-frame clones only, minus some. Here the sample spans some 170,000 clones, 85% to 90% being singletons. This chain connects TRBV2 to TRBJ1-1; 9 nucleotides align to TRBD1. The sequencing used peripheral blood, collected on day 0 of AZD1222 vaccination. The receptor's source is an adult in good health. DNA for the CDR3: TGTGCCAGCAGTGAAGCCGGGACAGGGAAAATGAACACTGAAGCTTTCTTT. Its translation: CASSEAGTGKMNTEAFF.